The 25 T cell receptor beta chains given below trace back to one sample, sequenced in a study of shared clonotypes between healthy human individuals. Data came from immunoSEQ multiplex PCR; TCRdb stores just in-frame clones and leaves some out. In the table there are roughly 2.5 million clones, around nine tenths of which are singletons. What was sequenced was naive CD4+ T cells sorted from blood. This sample's subset: CD45RA+ positively selected. Source of these receptors: a man aged 18 to 29 in good health.

This sequence joins TRBV29-1 and TRBJ2-5; no definite D call. Germline CDR1 and CDR2: SQVTM and ANQGSEA. CDR3 length equals 15 residues. The V end was cut by 4 bases, the J end by 2 bases, with 17 bases between. CDR3 protein: CSVGVGSTTQETQYF. The CDR3 bases are TGCAGCGTTGGGGTTGGGTCAACTACGCAAGAGACCCAGTACTTC. The whole variable domain, filled in from reference TRBV29-1 and TRBJ2-5, reads SAVISQKPSRDICQRGTSLTIQCQVDSQVTMMFWYRQQPGQSLTLIATANQGSEATYESGFVIDKFPISRPNLTFSTLTVSNMSPEDSSIYLCSVGVGSTTQETQYFGPGTRLLVL.

J is TRBJ2-3 and V is TRBV5-4, with unresolved D. The CDR3 has 15 amino acids. V shed 1 base and J shed 2 bases, with 11 bases lying between them. Germline V lookup: CDR1 SGHNT, CDR2 YYREEE (reference sequence). CDR3 sequence (DNA): TGTGCCAGCAGCTTGTACGACAAAGTCACAGATACGCAGTATTTT. Amino acids: CASSLYDKVTDTQYF. The full variable domain, its missing parts supplied by reference TRBV5-4 and TRBJ2-3, is ETGVTQSPTHLIKTRGQQVTLRCSSQSGHNTVSWYQQALGQGPQFIFQYYREEENGRGNFPPRFSGLQFPNYSSELNVNALELDDSALYLCASSLYDKVTDTQYFGPGTRLTVL.

This chain joins TRBV7-8 and TRBJ2-3; D possibly corresponds to TRBD1 (7 bases). Germline assignment: CDR1 SGHVS and CDR2 FQNEAQ. V was cut by 4 bases and J by 2 bases, with 16 bases left in between. The CDR3 totals 16 residues. The chain's CDR3 is CASSSGGIAITDTQYF. The CDR3, as DNA: TGTGCCAGCAGCTCAGGGGGGATAGCCATCACAGATACGCAGTATTTT.

This clone was seen a single time. This sequence joins TRBV5-1 and TRBJ2-5; D is undetermined. With 2 bases removed from V and 7 bases from J, the gap between germline ends came to 15 bases. The germline V gene has CDR1 SGHRS and CDR2 YFSETQ. This CDR3 region has 14 residues. CDR3 sequence: CASSFESPVRTQYF. The CDR3 DNA reads TGCGCCAGCAGCTTTGAAAGCCCGGTTCGGACCCAGTACTTC.

The CDR3 here is CASSVGGSGGPYEQYF. Written as DNA, the CDR3 is TGTGCCAGCAGCGTAGGGGGTAGCGGGGGACCCTACGAGCAGTACTTC. The chain recombines TRBV9 with TRBJ2-7; 9 nucleotides line up with TRBD2. The germline V gene has CDR1 SGDLS and CDR2 YYNGEE. Losses at the gene ends were 0 bases for V and 2 bases for J; bases not matched to a gene: 6. This CDR3 is 16 amino acids long.

The chain carries TRBV5-1 and TRBJ2-7; the D call may be TRBD1 or TRBD2 (5 bases each). This CDR3 is 14 amino acids long. Germline CDR1 is SGHRS and CDR2 is YFSETQ. V dropped 7 bases and J dropped 5 bases, with 19 bases sitting between them. The CDR3 sequence: CASRPGAPFNEQYF. CDR3 nucleotides: TGCGCCAGCCGACCCGGGGCCCCTTTTAACGAGCAGTACTTC.

The DNA for the CDR3 is TGTGCCAGCAGTGGAATGGACAGGGCTGAGCCCTACGAGCAGTACTTC. Translated: CASSGMDRAEPYEQYF. V usage is TRBV27 and J usage is TRBJ2-7, with 8 nucleotides matching TRBD1. This CDR3 comprises 16 residues. Germline assignment: CDR1 MNHEY and CDR2 SMNVEV (reference sequence). V lost 5 bases and J lost 2; bases outside the gene matches: 11.

This chain connects TRBV7-2 to TRBJ2-3; either TRBD1 or TRBD2 may fit D (5 bases each). The CDR3 spans 16 residues. V gave up 5 bases and J gave up 2 bases, with 17 bases separating them. Germline loops: CDR1 SGHTA, CDR2 FQGNSA. CDR3 nucleotide sequence: TGTGCCAGCAGCCTCCGTGGGGGTGGAGCCACAGATACGCAGTATTTT. The encoded protein is CASSLRGGGATDTQYF.

The V gene is TRBV7-2, the J gene TRBJ2-3; D ambiguous. In germline, CDR1 is SGHTA, CDR2 FQGNSA. V was cut by 5 bases and J by 4 bases, with 7 bases left in between. The CDR3 spans 12 residues. CDR3 nucleotides: TGTGCCAGCAGCGCCCAGCCAGATACGCAGTATTTT. Translation: CASSAQPDTQYF. The variable domain in full, with the rest retrieved from reference TRBV7-2 and TRBJ2-3, is GAGVSQSPSNKVTEKGKDVELRCDPISGHTALYWYRQSLGQGLEFLIYFQGNSAPDKSGLPSDRFSAERTGGSVSTLTIQRTQQEDSAVYLCASSAQPDTQYFGPGTRLTVL.

The rearrangement uses TRBV21-1 and TRBJ1-1. TRBV21-1 is termed a pseudogene. The CDR3 is made up of 15 amino acids. The CDR3 protein is CASSKEAGANTEAFF. The CDR3 coding sequence is TGTGCCAGCAGCAAAGAAGCGGGGGCAAACACTGAAGCTTTCTTT.

This clone was recorded only once. J is TRBJ2-1 and V is TRBV4-2; TRBD1 matches 9 bases. Germline lookup yields CDR1 LGHNA and CDR2 YNFKEQ. V was pared by 4 bases and J by 7 bases, with 11 bases of the junction left unmatched. This CDR3 has 16 amino acids. As DNA, the CDR3 is TGTGCCAGCAGCCCGCAACAGGGGGCGGGAAGGAATGAGCAGTTCTTC. Translated: CASSPQQGAGRNEQFF.

The chain carries TRBV7-2 and TRBJ2-1, with D uncertain. V was shortened by 5 bases and J by 3 bases, with 8 bases between the two germline ends. CDR3 length: 13 residues. Germline V gene data show CDR1 as SGHTA and CDR2 as FQGNSA. The chain's CDR3 is CASSPPGYNEQFF. As DNA, the CDR3 is TGTGCCAGCAGCCCGCCGGGCTACAATGAGCAGTTCTTC.

The V and J genes are TRBV27 and TRBJ1-6; D is unclear. Germline V gene sequence: CDR1 MNHEY, CDR2 SMNVEV (reference sequence). The V end was cut by 7 bases, the J end by 3 bases, with 10 bases between. The CDR3 totals 14 residues. The CDR3 protein is CASKSRNYNSPLHF. The CDR3 DNA reads as TGTGCCAGCAAGAGCAGGAACTATAATTCACCCCTCCACTTT.

This clone was recorded only once. The chain links TRBV7-9 to TRBJ1-4; maybe TRBD1 (6 bases). Trimming cost V 5 bases and J 4 bases, with 14 bases left between them. Per germline, CDR1 SEHNR and CDR2 FQNEAQ (reference sequence). This CDR3 has 15 residues. CDR3 amino acids: CASSPTGPINEKLFF. In DNA, the CDR3 is TGTGCCAGCAGCCCTACAGGGCCCATTAATGAAAAACTGTTTTTT.

J is TRBJ1-1 and V is TRBV6-1; 7 bases are shared with TRBD1. Losses at the gene ends were 2 bases for V and 7 bases for J; bases not matched to a gene: 10. The CDR3 has 15 residues. Germline CDR1 and CDR2: MNHNS and SASEGT. The CDR3 loop reads CASSEFPTGLVEAFF. CDR3 sequence (DNA): TGTGCCAGCAGTGAATTCCCGACAGGGCTGGTTGAAGCTTTCTTT.

The V and J genes are TRBV19 and TRBJ2-7, with 10 bases matching TRBD2. CDR1 and CDR2 (germline): LNHDA, SQIVND (reference sequence). With 7 bases clipped from V and 1 base from J, the junction kept 7 bases outside the gene matches. The CDR3 has 15 residues. The CDR3 DNA reads as TGTGCCAGTATGGACTGGACTAGCGGTTCCTACGAGCAGTACTTC. Translation: CASMDWTSGSYEQYF.

This rearrangement joins TRBV5-1 to TRBJ2-5; 9 bases are shared with TRBD1. V lost 3 bases, J lost 5 bases, and 17 bases stayed unmatched. Germline values: CDR1 SGHRS, CDR2 YFSETQ. This CDR3 spans 18 amino acids. CDR3 sequence (DNA): TGCGCCAGCAGCTCCCACTCGCCCGGGACAGGGTCTTGGGAGACCCAGTACTTC. It encodes CASSSHSPGTGSWETQYF.

This clone was seen once. This rearrangement joins TRBV5-4 to TRBJ2-3; TRBD2 matches at 11 bases. This CDR3 has 15 amino acids. Germline V lookup: CDR1 SGHNT, CDR2 YYREEE (reference sequence). V was pared by 2 bases and J by 5 bases, with 4 bases of the junction left unmatched. CDR3 DNA sequence: TGTGCCAGCAGCTTCCCGACTAGCGGGGAAGATACGCAGTATTTT. It encodes CASSFPTSGEDTQYF.

The gene calls are TRBV18 and TRBJ2-2; D is perhaps TRBD1 (6 bases). Germline CDR1 and CDR2: KGHSH and LQKENI. This CDR3 has 14 amino acids. With 2 bases removed from V and 3 bases from J, the gap between germline ends came to 7 bases. CDR3 in amino acids: CASSPRTDTGELFF. The CDR3 DNA follows: TGTGCCAGCTCACCAAGGACAGACACCGGGGAGCTGTTTTTT.

The CDR3 protein is CAWSEPRGSGNTIYF. DNA of the CDR3: TGTGCCTGGAGTGAACCCAGGGGTTCGGGAAACACCATATATTTT. The chain couples TRBV30 to TRBJ1-3, with a possible D match to TRBD1 (6 bases). The length of the CDR3 is 15 residues. Trimming shortened V by 1 base and J by 4 bases, and 14 bases separated the two germline ends. Germline assignment: CDR1 GTSNPN and CDR2 SVGIG (reference sequence).

The chain is built from TRBV5-4 and TRBJ1-2; 7 bases agree with TRBD1. Losses at the gene ends were 2 bases for V and 7 bases for J; bases not matched to a gene: 14. There are 16 residues in the CDR3. Germline CDR1 SGHNT, CDR2 YYREEE (reference sequence). CDR3 bases: TGTGCCAGCAGCTTCAGGGTTCCAGGGGGTGGTGGTGGCTACACCTTC. Its protein product is CASSFRVPGGGGGYTF.

V and J are TRBV27 and TRBJ1-1; D uncertain. CDR1 is MNHEY, CDR2 SMNVEV, per germline (reference sequence). Trimming shortened V by 0 bases and J by 9 bases, and 11 bases separated the two germline ends. The CDR3 length is 13 residues. Written as DNA, the CDR3 is TGTGCCAGCAGTTTATCGAGCCTGAATAAAGCTTTCTTT. It codes for CASSLSSLNKAFF.

J is TRBJ2-2 and V is TRBV6-1; D possibly corresponds to TRBD1 (5 bases). There are 13 residues in the CDR3. In germline, CDR1 is MNHNS, CDR2 SASEGT. The V end was cut by 7 bases, the J end by 6 bases, with 12 bases between. The CDR3 is CASTPQGAGELFF. The CDR3 DNA reads TGTGCCAGCACCCCGCAAGGGGCCGGGGAGCTGTTTTTT.

The chain combines TRBV19 with TRBJ1-5; a weak D match, TRBD1 (5 bases). Trimming stripped 3 bases from V and 9 bases from J, with 15 bases between. Germline V gene data show CDR1 as LNHDA and CDR2 as SQIVND (reference sequence). The CDR3 length is 14 residues. CDR3 DNA sequence: TGTGCCAGTAGTATCTGGGGGGTGGAGGCGCCCCAGCATTTT. This translates into CASSIWGVEAPQHF.

The chain combines TRBV5-6 with TRBJ1-5; possibly TRBD1 for D (5 bases). CDR3 length: 14 residues. Trimming removed 3 bases from V and 4 bases from J, with 11 bases in between. Per germline, CDR1 SGHDT and CDR2 YYEEEE. The CDR3 sequence is CASSSGAYNQPQHF. DNA for the CDR3: TGTGCCAGCAGCTCCGGGGCATATAATCAGCCCCAGCATTTT.